What follows is one TCR beta chain and its context. Antigen unknown. PCR involved 60 Vbeta and 13 Jbeta primers. This table comes from immunoSEQ multiplex PCR, and its TCRdb copy is limited to in-frame clones, with some not included. Here the sample spans under 200,000 clones, around three quarters being singletons. The data are from a study of cytomegalovirus exposure and HLA in healthy donors. Study findings and constraints: Among CMV-associated TCR beta chains, most appeared HLA-restricted in a later analysis. Associated with cytomegalovirus, according to the listing, were 150 to 200 TCR beta chains. Judged likely to be a sequencing artifact was a cluster of highly shared sequence variants.

Germline lookup yields CDR1 MDHEN and CDR2 SYDVKM. The CDR3 is 15 residues long. V dropped 6 bases and J dropped 0 bases, with 14 bases sitting between them. This clonotype originated in a woman aged 40 to 50 in good health and CMV-seronegative. The chain links TRBV28 to TRBJ1-1; TRBD1 is a possible D gene (6 bases). Specimen: PBMCs. DNA of the CDR3: TGTGCCAGCAGCCTCCCCGGGACAATGAACACTGAAGCTTTCTTT. It specifies CASSLPGTMNTEAFF.